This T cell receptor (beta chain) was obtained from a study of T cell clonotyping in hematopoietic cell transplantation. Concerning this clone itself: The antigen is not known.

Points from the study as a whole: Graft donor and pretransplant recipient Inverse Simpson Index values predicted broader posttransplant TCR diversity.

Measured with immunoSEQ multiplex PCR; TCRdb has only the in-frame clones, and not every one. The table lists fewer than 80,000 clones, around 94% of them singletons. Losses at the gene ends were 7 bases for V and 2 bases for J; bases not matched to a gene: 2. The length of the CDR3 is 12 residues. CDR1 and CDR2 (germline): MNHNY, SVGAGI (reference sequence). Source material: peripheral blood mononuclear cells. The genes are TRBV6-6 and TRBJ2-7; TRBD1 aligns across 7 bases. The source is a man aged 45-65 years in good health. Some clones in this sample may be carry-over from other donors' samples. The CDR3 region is CASKGGPYEQYF. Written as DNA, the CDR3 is TGTGCCAGCAAAGGGGGCCCCTACGAGCAGTACTTC.